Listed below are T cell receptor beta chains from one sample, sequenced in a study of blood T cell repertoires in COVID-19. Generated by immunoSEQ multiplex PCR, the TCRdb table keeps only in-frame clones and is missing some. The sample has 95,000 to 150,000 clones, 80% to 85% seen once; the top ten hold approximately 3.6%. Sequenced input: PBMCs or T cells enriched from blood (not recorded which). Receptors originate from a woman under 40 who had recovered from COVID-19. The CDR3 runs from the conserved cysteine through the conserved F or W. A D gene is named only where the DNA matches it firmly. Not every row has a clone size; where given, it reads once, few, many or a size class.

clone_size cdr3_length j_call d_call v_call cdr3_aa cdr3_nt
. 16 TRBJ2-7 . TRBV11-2 CASSLVSGTLSHEQYF TGTGCCAGCAGCTTAGTCTCCGGGACTCTTTCCCACGAGCAGTACTTC
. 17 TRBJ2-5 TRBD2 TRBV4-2 CASSQDGWTSGTETQYF TGTGCCAGCAGCCAAGATGGCTGGACTAGCGGGACAGAGACCCAGTACTTC
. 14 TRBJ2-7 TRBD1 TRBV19 CASSIRDRAYEQYF TGTGCCAGTAGTATCCGGGACAGGGCCTACGAGCAGTACTTC
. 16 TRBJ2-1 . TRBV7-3 CASSLTPQTGRNEQFF TGTGCCAGCAGCTTAACGCCACAAACAGGGCGCAATGAGCAGTTCTTC
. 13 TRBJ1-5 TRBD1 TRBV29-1 CSVAGTANQPQHF TGCAGCGTTGCAGGGACAGCCAATCAGCCCCAGCATTTT
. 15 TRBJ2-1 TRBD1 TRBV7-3 CASSPGTGGYNEQFF TGTGCCAGCAGCCCAGGGACAGGGGGATACAATGAGCAGTTCTTC
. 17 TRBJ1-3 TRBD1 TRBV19 CASTARQGDLSGNTIYF TGTGCCAGTACCGCTCGACAGGGTGACCTCTCTGGAAACACCATATATTTT
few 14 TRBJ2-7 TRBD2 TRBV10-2 CASRMSGSAYEQYF TGCGCCAGCAGGATGAGCGGGAGTGCGTACGAGCAGTACTTC
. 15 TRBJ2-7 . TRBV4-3 CASSQEKDNSYEQYF TGCGCCAGCAGCCAAGAAAAGGACAACTCCTACGAGCAGTACTTC
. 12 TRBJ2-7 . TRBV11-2 CASSLAGLEQYF TGTGCCAGCAGCTTAGCGGGTCTCGAGCAGTACTTC
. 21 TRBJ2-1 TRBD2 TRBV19 CASSGGFFGTSGRMSYNEQFF TGTGCCAGTAGTGGAGGGTTTTTCGGGACTAGCGGGAGGATGTCCTACAATGAGCAGTTCTTC
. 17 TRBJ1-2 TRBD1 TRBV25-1 CASSSFNDRAESRGYTF TGTGCCAGCAGTTCCTTCAACGACAGGGCTGAGTCTCGGGGCTACACCTTC
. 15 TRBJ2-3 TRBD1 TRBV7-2 CASSPTGVRTDTQYF TGTGCCAGCAGTCCCACAGGGGTCAGGACAGATACGCAGTATTTT
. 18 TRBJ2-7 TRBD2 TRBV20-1 CSASSEHYRTSGNYEQYF TGCAGTGCGAGTAGCGAACACTACCGGACTAGCGGGAACTACGAGCAGTACTTC
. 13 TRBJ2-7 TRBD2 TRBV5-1 CASSFGTSGEQYF TGCGCCAGCAGCTTCGGGACTAGCGGCGAGCAGTACTTC
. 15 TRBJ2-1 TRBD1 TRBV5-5 CASSFTGGGMYEQFF TGTGCCAGCAGCTTTACAGGGGGCGGGATGTATGAGCAGTTCTTC
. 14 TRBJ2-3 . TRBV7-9 CASSFSGLTDTQYF TGTGCCAGCAGCTTTTCAGGGCTCACAGATACGCAGTATTTT
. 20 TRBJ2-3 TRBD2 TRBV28 CASSPPTKLLASPSTDTQYF TGTGCCAGCAGTCCCCCGACAAAATTACTAGCGAGCCCTTCCACAGATACGCAGTATTTT
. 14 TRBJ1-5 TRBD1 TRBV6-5 CASRPDRGGQPQHF TGTGCCAGCAGGCCAGACAGGGGAGGTCAGCCCCAGCATTTT
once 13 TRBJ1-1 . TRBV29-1 CSVDQGGDTEAFF TGCAGCGTTGATCAAGGGGGGGACACTGAAGCTTTCTTT
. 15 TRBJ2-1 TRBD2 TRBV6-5 CASSPPGGRAHEQFF TGTGCCAGCAGCCCCCCCGGCGGGAGGGCCCATGAGCAGTTCTTC
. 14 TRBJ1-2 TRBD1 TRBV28 CASSTTGRGRGYTF TGTGCCAGCAGCACGACAGGAAGGGGGCGCGGCTACACCTTC
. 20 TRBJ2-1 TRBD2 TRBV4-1 CASSQVARGSGRGAYNEQFF TGCGCCAGCAGCCAAGTGGCGCGCGGTAGCGGGAGAGGAGCCTACAATGAGCAGTTCTTC
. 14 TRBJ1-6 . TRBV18 CASSSGVSNSPLHF TGTGCCAGCTCTTCAGGGGTATCTAATTCACCCCTCCACTTT
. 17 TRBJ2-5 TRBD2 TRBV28 CASSSIWVAGLKETQYF TGTGCCAGCAGTTCGATTTGGGTAGCGGGACTGAAAGAGACCCAGTACTTC
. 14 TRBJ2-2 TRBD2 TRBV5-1 CASLLAGGFGELFF TGCGCCAGTTTACTAGCGGGAGGTTTCGGGGAGCTGTTTTTT
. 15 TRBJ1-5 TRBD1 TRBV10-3 CAISEGGQGGQPQHF TGTGCCATCAGTGAGGGGGGACAGGGTGGTCAGCCCCAGCATTTT
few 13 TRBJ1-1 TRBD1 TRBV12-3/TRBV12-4 CASSLVQGAGAFF TGTGCCAGCAGTTTAGTTCAGGGGGCGGGAGCTTTCTTT
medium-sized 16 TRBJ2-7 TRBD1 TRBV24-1 CATSDPRQGGSYEQYF TGTGCCACCAGTGATCCCCGACAGGGGGGGTCCTACGAGCAGTACTTC
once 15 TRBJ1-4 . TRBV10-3 CAISDRGVTNEKLFF TGTGCCATCAGTGACCGCGGGGTAACTAATGAAAAACTGTTTTTT
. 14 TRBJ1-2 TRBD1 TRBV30 CAWSGGTGVFGYTF TGTGCCTGGAGTGGGGGGACAGGGGTTTTTGGCTACACCTTC
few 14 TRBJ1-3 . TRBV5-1 CASSLTSSGNTIYF TGCGCCAGCAGCTTGACCAGCTCTGGAAACACCATATATTTT
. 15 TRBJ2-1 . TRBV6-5 CASSYSRELYNEQFF TGTGCCAGCAGTTACTCTCGGGAGCTTTACAATGAGCAGTTCTTC